A single sample is the source of the 19 T cell receptor beta chains below, sequenced in a study of blood T cell repertoires in COVID-19. TCRdb keeps only in-frame clones here, not all; method: immunoSEQ multiplex PCR. The sample has 20,000 to 25,000 clones; 91% are singletons. The sample consisted of peripheral blood. The receptors shown here come from a human donor in a cohort sampled during active COVID-19.

The rearrangement uses TRBV4-1 and TRBJ1-4; possibly TRBD1 for D (6 bases). There are 16 residues in the CDR3. Trimming removed 1 base from V and 5 bases from J, with 14 bases in between. Per the germline V gene, CDR1 is MGHRA and CDR2 is YSYEKL. The DNA for the CDR3 is TGCGCCAGCAGCCAAGCCTTGACAGGAAAAAATGAAAAACTGTTTTTT. This gives the protein CASSQALTGKNEKLFF.

The gene calls are TRBV25-1 and TRBJ1-5; tentative D call: TRBD1 (6 bases). The CDR3 has 14 residues. Germline V gives CDR1 MGHDK, CDR2 SYGVNS. Trimming pared 2 bases from V and 7 bases from J, leaving 12 bases between. Here the CDR3 reads CASSEQGIGQPQHF. CDR3 DNA sequence: TGTGCCAGCAGTGAACAGGGGATAGGGCAGCCCCAGCATTTT.

The chain employs TRBV4-2 and TRBJ2-7; 11 positions match TRBD2. There are 15 residues in the CDR3. Germline-derived CDR1 and CDR2 are LGHNA and YNFKEQ. V gave up 3 bases and J gave up 6 bases; unmatched junction bases: 7. The CDR3 sequence: CASSQASGGKSEQYF. The DNA of the CDR3 is TGTGCCAGCAGCCAGGCTAGCGGGGGGAAGTCCGAGCAGTACTTC.

The rearrangement uses TRBV21-1 and TRBJ2-7; the D call of TRBD2 is as the table states it, not checked on the DNA. TRBV21-1 has pseudogene status. This CDR3 has 16 amino acids. The CDR3 sequence: CASSKKLAGGIHEQYV. CDR3 DNA: TGTGCCAGCAGCAAGAAACTAGCGGGAGGGATCCACGAGCAGTACGTC.

The rearrangement uses TRBV7-2 and TRBJ2-7; the match to TRBD1 covers 11 bases. With 5 bases clipped from V and 3 bases from J, the junction kept 3 bases outside the gene matches. Germline-derived CDR1 and CDR2 are SGHTA and FQGNSA. CDR3 size: 14 residues. CDR3 in DNA: TGTGCCAGCAGCCGGACAGGGGGCAACTACGAGCAGTACGTC. This translates into CASSRTGGNYEQYV.

This rearrangement joins TRBV4-1 to TRBJ1-3; 7 bases match TRBD1. The CDR3 is 16 amino acids. In germline, CDR1 is MGHRA, CDR2 YSYEKL. The V gene end was trimmed by 1 base and the J gene end by 4 bases; junction bases not matched to a gene: 7. The CDR3 loop reads CASSQGQGVGGNTIYF. DNA of the CDR3: TGCGCCAGCAGCCAAGGACAGGGTGTGGGAGGAAACACCATATATTTT.

The rearrangement links TRBV5-5 to TRBJ2-1; 9 nucleotides line up with TRBD1. Trimming took 4 bases from V and 4 from J; bases not matched to a gene: 12. Looked up from germline, CDR1 is SGHKS and CDR2 is YYEKEE (reference sequence). This CDR3 has 17 amino acids. The CDR3 DNA is TGTGCCAGCAGCCCACCAATCGGGGGACAGGGTTACAATGAGCAGTTCTTC. This encodes CASSPPIGGQGYNEQFF.

This clone was recorded once. The V call is TRBV27, the J call TRBJ2-3, with 8 bases aligning to TRBD1. V trimming: 0 bases; J trimming: 3 bases; junction bases outside the gene matches: 11. The CDR3 consists of 18 residues. The V gene's germline CDR1 is MNHEY and CDR2 SMNVEV (reference sequence). CDR3: CASSLSRVAGGATDTQYF. CDR3 coding DNA: TGTGCCAGCAGTTTATCTCGGGTCGCAGGGGGCGCGACAGATACGCAGTATTTT.

This clone was recorded a few times. This chain joins TRBV18 and TRBJ2-7; D might be TRBD1 (7 bases). Germline loops: CDR1 KGHSH, CDR2 LQKENI. The CDR3 covers 15 residues. Trimming removed 6 bases at V and 0 bases at J, with 15 bases between. The CDR3 reads CASSFRQGGSYEQYF. As DNA, the CDR3 is TGTGCCAGCTCTTTTAGACAGGGAGGCTCCTACGAGCAGTACTTC.

The chain couples TRBV21-1 to TRBJ2-1; whether TRBD2, the table's D call, matches the DNA was not checked. TRBV21-1 is a listed pseudogene. This CDR3 region has 17 residues. The CDR3 spells CASSSGTSGDSYNEQFF. In nucleotides, the CDR3 is TGTGCCAGCAGCAGCGGGACTAGCGGCGACTCCTACAATGAGCAGTTCTTC.

The genes are TRBV9 and TRBJ2-1, with D tentatively TRBD1 (6 bases). Germline V lookup: CDR1 SGDLS, CDR2 YYNGEE. The CDR3 has 15 residues. Trimming took 3 bases from V and 2 from J, leaving 12 bases between them. Here the CDR3 DNA reads TGTGCCAGCAGCGAGGGGGTAGTGGCCTACAATGAGCAGTTCTTC. It is translated as CASSEGVVAYNEQFF.

V gene TRBV20-1 combines with J gene TRBJ2-1; no clear D gene. Germline-derived CDR1 and CDR2 are DFQATT and SNEGSKA (reference sequence). V dropped 3 bases and J dropped 10 bases, with 16 bases sitting between them. This CDR3 comprises 13 residues. The CDR3 nucleotides read TGCAGTGCTAGTGTCGGATGGGTGCGGGAGCAGTTCTTC. Its protein is CSASVGWVREQFF.

The chain carries TRBV19 and TRBJ2-3, with D perhaps TRBD2 (5 bases). V was trimmed by 5 bases and J by 5 bases, leaving 14 bases between them. Germline loops: CDR1 LNHDA, CDR2 SQIVND (reference sequence). The CDR3 loop spans 14 amino acids. In nucleotides, the CDR3 is TGTGCCAGTAGTCCGTCCCCTAGCCGAGATACGCAGTATTTT. This translates into CASSPSPSRDTQYF.

The chain carries TRBV7-2 and TRBJ1-5, with 8 bases lining up with TRBD1. Per germline, CDR1 SGHTA and CDR2 FQGNSA. The junction had 7 bases not matched to a gene; V was cut back by 6 bases and J by 6 bases. This CDR3 contains 14 residues. As DNA, the CDR3 is TGTGCCAGCAGGGCAGGGGGCGCGGGTCAGCCCCAGCATTTT. Translating gives CASRAGGAGQPQHF.

This clone appeared a single time. This chain joins TRBV5-1 and TRBJ1-3; tentative D call: TRBD1 (6 bases). This CDR3 is built from 14 residues. V was clipped by 4 bases and J by 6 bases, with 14 bases between them. Germline V gene data show CDR1 as SGHRS and CDR2 as YFSETQ. CDR3 sequence: CASSPTGRENTIYF. As DNA, the CDR3 is TGCGCCAGCAGCCCGACAGGTCGGGAAAACACCATATATTTT.

This clone came up once. This chain links TRBV7-8 with TRBJ1-1, with 9 bases lining up with TRBD1. Trimming cost V 5 bases and J 4 bases; bases outside gene matches: 5. The CDR3 consists of 14 residues. Germline CDR1 is SGHVS and CDR2 is FQNEAQ. The CDR3 protein is CASSPGQGFTEAFF. CDR3 coding DNA: TGTGCCAGCAGCCCCGGACAGGGGTTCACTGAAGCTTTCTTT.

CDR3 sequence: CASSQGIGLAGGPYEQYV. The CDR3 bases are TGCGCCAGCAGCCAAGGTATAGGGCTAGCGGGAGGACCGTACGAGCAGTACGTC. The V call is TRBV4-1, the J call TRBJ2-7; 11 nucleotides line up with TRBD2. The CDR3 extends over 18 amino acids. Losses at the gene ends were 1 base for V and 4 bases for J; bases not matched to a gene: 12. Germline values: CDR1 MGHRA, CDR2 YSYEKL.

The chain is built from TRBV12-3 or TRBV12-4 and TRBJ2-2, with a weak D call TRBD2 (6 bases). The CDR3 runs to 12 residues. Trimming pared 6 bases from V and 7 bases from J, leaving 9 bases between. The CDR3 region has the DNA TGTGCCAGCAGGACCGGGGGCGGGGAGCTGTTTTTT. Protein sequence: CASRTGGGELFF.

This chain uses TRBV2 with TRBJ1-4; D is uncertain. This CDR3 region has 13 residues. Germline V gene data show CDR1 as SNHLY and CDR2 as FYNNEI. V was pared by 5 bases and J by 7 bases, with 11 bases between. DNA of the CDR3: TGTGCCAGCAGTCGGGAGGATGGTGAAAAACTGTTTTTT. Residues: CASSREDGEKLFF.